This entry describes one T cell receptor (beta chain). What it binds is unknown. This specimen comes from a study of T cell responses to AZD1222 COVID-19 vaccine. Study results and caveats: Of spike-specific TCRs, nearly half reportedly target regions left unmutated in variants. Repertoires in all cases were sampled only once the peak T cell response had passed. Two doses of AZD1222 preceded a rise in Spike-specific TCR breadth and depth.

V was pared by 7 bases and J by 0 bases, with 13 bases between. The length of the CDR3 is 15 residues. CDR1 is MDHEN and CDR2 is SYDVKM in the germline V gene. Profiled with immunoSEQ multiplex PCR; TCRdb holds only in-frame clones, not every one. The repertoire holds 100,000 or so clones, with about 88% as singletons. This TCR came from an adult in good health. This rearrangement joins TRBV28 to TRBJ1-3; D is possibly TRBD1 (6 bases). The sequencing used peripheral blood, collected on day 0 of AZD1222 vaccination. CDR3 amino acids: CASTLGGGSGNTIYF. CDR3 nucleotide sequence: TGTGCCAGCACCCTAGGGGGGGGCTCTGGAAACACCATATATTTT.